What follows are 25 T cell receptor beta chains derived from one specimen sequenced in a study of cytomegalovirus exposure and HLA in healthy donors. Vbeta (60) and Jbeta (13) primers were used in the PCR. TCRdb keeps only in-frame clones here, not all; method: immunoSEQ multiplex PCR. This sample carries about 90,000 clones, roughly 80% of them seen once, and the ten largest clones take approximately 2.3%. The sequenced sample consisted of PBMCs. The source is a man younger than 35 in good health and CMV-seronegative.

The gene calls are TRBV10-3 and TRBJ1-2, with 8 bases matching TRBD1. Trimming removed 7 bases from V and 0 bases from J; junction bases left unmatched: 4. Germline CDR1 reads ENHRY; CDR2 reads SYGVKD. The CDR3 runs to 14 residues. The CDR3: CAITATGANYGYTF. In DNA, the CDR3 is TGTGCCATCACGGCGACAGGGGCTAACTATGGCTACACCTTC.

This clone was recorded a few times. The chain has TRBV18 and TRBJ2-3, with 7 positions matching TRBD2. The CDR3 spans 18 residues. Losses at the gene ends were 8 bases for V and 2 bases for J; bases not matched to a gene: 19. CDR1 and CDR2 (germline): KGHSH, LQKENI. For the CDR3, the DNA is TGTGCCAGCCAAACGACGAAAGAACTAGCGAAACCCACAGATACGCAGTATTTT. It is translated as CASQTTKELAKPTDTQYF.

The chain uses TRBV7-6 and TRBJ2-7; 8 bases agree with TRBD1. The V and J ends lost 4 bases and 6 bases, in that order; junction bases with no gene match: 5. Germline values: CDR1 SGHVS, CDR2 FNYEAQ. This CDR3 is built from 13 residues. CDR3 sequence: CASSSWGQAEQYF. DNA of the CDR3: TGTGCCAGCAGCTCCTGGGGACAGGCCGAGCAGTACTTC.

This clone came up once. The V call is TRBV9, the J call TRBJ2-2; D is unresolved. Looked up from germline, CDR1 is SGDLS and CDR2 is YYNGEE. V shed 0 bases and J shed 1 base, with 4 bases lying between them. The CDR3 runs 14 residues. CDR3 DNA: TGTGCCAGCAGCGTAGGCAGGAACACCGGGGAGCTGTTTTTT. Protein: CASSVGRNTGELFF.

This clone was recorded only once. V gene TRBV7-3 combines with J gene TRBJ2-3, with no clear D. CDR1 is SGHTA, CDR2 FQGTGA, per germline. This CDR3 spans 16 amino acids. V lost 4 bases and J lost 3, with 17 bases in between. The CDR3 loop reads CASSSPHSDRTDTQYF. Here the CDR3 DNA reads TGTGCCAGCAGCTCCCCTCACTCCGATCGGACAGATACGCAGTATTTT.

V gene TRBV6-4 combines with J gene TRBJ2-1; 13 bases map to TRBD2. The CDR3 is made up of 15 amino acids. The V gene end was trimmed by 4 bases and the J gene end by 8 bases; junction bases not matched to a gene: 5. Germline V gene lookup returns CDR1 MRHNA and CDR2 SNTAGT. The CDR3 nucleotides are TGTGCCAGCAGTGTGGGACTAGCGGGATATGATGAGCAGTTCTTC. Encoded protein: CASSVGLAGYDEQFF.

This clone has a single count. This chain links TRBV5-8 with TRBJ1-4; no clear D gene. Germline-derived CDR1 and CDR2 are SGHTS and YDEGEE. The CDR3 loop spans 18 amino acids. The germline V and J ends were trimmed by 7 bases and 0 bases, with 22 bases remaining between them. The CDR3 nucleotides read TGTGCCAGCTCCCAGGATCTGGTACCACGATCAACTAATGAAAAACTGTTTTTT. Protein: CASSQDLVPRSTNEKLFF.

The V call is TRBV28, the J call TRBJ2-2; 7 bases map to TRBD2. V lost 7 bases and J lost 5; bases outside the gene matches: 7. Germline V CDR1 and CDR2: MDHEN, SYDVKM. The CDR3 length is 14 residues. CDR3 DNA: TGTGCCAGCACCTCAGGGAGGGGAACCGGGGAGCTGTTTTTT. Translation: CASTSGRGTGELFF.

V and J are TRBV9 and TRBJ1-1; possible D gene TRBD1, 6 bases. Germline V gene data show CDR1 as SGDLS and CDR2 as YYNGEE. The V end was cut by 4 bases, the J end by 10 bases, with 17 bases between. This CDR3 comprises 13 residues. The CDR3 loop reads CASSPRTENGAFF. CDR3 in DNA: TGTGCCAGCAGCCCCCGGACAGAAAATGGAGCTTTCTTT. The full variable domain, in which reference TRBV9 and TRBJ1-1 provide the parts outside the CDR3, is DSGVTQTPKHLITATGQRVTLRCSPRSGDLSVYWYQQSLDQGLQFLIQYYNGEERAKGNILERFSAQQFPDLHSELNLSSLELGDSALYFCASSPRTENGAFFGQGTRLTVV.

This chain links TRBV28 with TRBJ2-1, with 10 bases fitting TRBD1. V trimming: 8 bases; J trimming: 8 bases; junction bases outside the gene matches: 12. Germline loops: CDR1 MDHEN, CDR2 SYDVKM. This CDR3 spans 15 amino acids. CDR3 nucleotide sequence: TGTGCCAGCCATCGTCCGGGACAGGGGATGGATGAGCAGTTCTTC. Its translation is CASHRPGQGMDEQFF.

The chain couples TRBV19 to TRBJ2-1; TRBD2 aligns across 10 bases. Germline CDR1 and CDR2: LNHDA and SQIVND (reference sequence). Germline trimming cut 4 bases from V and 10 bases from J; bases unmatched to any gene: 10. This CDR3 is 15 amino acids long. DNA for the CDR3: TGTGCCAGTAGTACCAAAGCGGGAGGGCCGGGCGAGCAGTTCTTC. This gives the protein CASSTKAGGPGEQFF.

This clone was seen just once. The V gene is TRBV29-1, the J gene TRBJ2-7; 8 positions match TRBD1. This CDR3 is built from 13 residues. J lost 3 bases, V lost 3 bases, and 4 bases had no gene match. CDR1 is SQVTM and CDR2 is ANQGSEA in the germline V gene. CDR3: CSVEGTGGYEQYF. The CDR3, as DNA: TGCAGCGTTGAGGGAACAGGGGGCTACGAGCAGTACTTC.

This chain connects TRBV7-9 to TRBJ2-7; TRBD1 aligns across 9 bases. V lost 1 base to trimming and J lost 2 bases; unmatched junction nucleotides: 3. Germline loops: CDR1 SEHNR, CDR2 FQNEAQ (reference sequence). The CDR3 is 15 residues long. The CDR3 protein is CASSLVDRGTYEQYF. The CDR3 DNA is TGTGCCAGCAGCTTAGTTGACAGGGGGACCTACGAGCAGTACTTC.

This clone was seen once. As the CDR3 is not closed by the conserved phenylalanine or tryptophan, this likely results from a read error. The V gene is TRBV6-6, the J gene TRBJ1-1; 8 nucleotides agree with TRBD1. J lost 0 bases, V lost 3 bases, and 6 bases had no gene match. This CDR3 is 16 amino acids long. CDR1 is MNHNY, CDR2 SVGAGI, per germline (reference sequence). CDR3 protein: CASSYSGGLMNTEAFV. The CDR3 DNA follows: TGTGCCAGCAGTTATTCAGGGGGCCTTATGAACACTGAAGCTTTCGTT.

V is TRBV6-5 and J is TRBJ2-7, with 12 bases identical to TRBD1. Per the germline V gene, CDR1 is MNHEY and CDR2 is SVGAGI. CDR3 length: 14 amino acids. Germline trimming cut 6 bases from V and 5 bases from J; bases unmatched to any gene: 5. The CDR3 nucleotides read TGTGCCAGCAGGGGGACAGGGGGCTTCCACGAGCAGTACTTC. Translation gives CASRGTGGFHEQYF.

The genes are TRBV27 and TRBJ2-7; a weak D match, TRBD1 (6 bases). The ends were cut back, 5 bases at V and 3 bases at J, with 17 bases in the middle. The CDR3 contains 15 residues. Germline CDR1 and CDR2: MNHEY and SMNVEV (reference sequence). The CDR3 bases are TGTGCCAGCAGTCAATCTCCCGCGGACAGCTACGAGCAGTACTTC. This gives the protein CASSQSPADSYEQYF.

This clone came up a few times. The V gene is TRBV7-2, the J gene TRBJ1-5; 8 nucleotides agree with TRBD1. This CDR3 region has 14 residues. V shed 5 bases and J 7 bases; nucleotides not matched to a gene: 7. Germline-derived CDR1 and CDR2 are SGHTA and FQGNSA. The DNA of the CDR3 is TGTGCCAGCAGCCTGACAGGGGTTAGCCAGCCCCAGCATTTT. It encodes CASSLTGVSQPQHF.

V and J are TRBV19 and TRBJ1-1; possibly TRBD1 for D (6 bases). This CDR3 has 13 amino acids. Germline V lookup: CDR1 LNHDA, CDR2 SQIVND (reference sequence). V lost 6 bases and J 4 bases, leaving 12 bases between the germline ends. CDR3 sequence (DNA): TGTGCCAGTAGAAGTATCAGGGGCACTGAAGCTTTCTTT. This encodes CASRSIRGTEAFF.

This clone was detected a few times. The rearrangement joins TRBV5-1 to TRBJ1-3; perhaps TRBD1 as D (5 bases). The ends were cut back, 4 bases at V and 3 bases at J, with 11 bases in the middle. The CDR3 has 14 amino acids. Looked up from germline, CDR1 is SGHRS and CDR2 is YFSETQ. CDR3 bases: TGCGCCAGCAGCCGCGGGGGTAGTGGAAACACCATATATTTT. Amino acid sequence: CASSRGGSGNTIYF. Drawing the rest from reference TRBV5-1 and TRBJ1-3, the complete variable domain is KAGVTQTPRYLIKTRGQQVTLSCSPISGHRSVSWYQQTPGQGLQFLFEYFSETQRNKGNFPGRFSGRQFSNSRSEMNVSTLELGDSALYLCASSRGGSGNTIYFGEGSWLTVV.

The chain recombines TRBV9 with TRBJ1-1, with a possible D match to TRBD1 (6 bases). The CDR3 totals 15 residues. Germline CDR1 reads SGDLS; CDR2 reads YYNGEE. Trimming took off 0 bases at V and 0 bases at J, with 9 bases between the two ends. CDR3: CASSVETGLNTEAFF. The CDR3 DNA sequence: TGTGCCAGCAGCGTAGAGACAGGCCTGAACACTGAAGCTTTCTTT.

The CDR3 DNA sequence: TGTGCCAGCAGCGTAGCTTACAGGGGCCTCTACAATGAGCAGTTCTTC. The encoded protein is CASSVAYRGLYNEQFF. The V call is TRBV9, the J call TRBJ2-1; 7 bases are shared with TRBD1. The CDR3 sequence is 16 residues long. With V trimmed by 0 bases and J by 3 bases, 6 bases remained unmatched. Germline V lookup: CDR1 SGDLS, CDR2 YYNGEE.

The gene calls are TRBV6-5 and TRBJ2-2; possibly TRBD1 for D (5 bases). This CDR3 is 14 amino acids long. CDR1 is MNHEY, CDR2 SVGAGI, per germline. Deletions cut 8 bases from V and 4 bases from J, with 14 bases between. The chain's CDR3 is CASGVSGITGELFF. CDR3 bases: TGTGCCAGCGGCGTGTCAGGGATCACCGGGGAGCTGTTTTTT.

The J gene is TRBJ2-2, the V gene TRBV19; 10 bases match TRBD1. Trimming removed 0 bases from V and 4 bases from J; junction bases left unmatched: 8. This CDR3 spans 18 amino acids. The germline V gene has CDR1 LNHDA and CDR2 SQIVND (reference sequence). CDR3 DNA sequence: TGTGCCAGTAGTATAGATTCGTGGGACAGGGGATTCACCGGGGAGCTGTTTTTT. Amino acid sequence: CASSIDSWDRGFTGELFF.

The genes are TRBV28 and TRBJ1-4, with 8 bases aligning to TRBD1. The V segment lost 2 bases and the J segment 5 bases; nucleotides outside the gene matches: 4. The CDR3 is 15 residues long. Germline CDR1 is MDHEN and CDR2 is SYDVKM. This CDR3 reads CASSLGPGGNEKLFF. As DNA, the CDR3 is TGTGCCAGCAGTTTAGGCCCAGGGGGCAATGAAAAACTGTTTTTT.

CDR3 protein: CASSRSTGANQPQHF. In DNA, the CDR3 is TGTGCCAGCAGTCGCTCGACAGGGGCCAATCAGCCCCAGCATTTT. This chain connects TRBV27 to TRBJ1-5; 8 bases are shared with TRBD1. Trimming took 5 bases from V and 3 from J; bases not matched to a gene: 6. The CDR3 is made up of 15 amino acids. CDR1 and CDR2 (germline): MNHEY, SMNVEV (reference sequence).